These 13 T cell receptor beta chains originate from one sample sequenced in a study of T cell responses to AZD1222 COVID-19 vaccine. The table came from immunoSEQ multiplex PCR; TCRdb's copy has only in-frame clones and leaves some out. The repertoire holds some 90,000 clones, with around 86% as singletons. Sequences were derived from peripheral blood, sampled on day 0 of AZD1222 vaccination. The receptors derive from an adult in good health.

J is TRBJ2-1 and V is TRBV29-1, with D possibly matching TRBD1 (5 bases). The CDR3 consists of 14 residues. The V gene lost 6 bases and the J gene lost 2 bases, with 14 bases spanning the gap. Germline loops: CDR1 SQVTM, CDR2 ANQGSEA. CDR3 nucleotides: TGCAGCGTCCATGGACACCTAACCTACAATGAGCAGTTCTTC. This encodes CSVHGHLTYNEQFF.

The genes are TRBV4-1 and TRBJ1-1; D gene uncertain. CDR1 and CDR2 (germline): MGHRA, YSYEKL. The CDR3 length is 14 residues. V lost 3 bases, J lost 1 base, and 9 bases lay in between. The CDR3 DNA reads TGCGCCAGCAGCCAGGACGGACGGAACACTGAAGCTTTCTTT. This sequence encodes CASSQDGRNTEAFF.

V and J are TRBV20-1 and TRBJ2-3; 8 positions match TRBD1. The ends lost 3 bases at V and 5 bases at J; junction bases unmatched: 10. Germline CDR1 reads DFQATT; CDR2 reads SNEGSKA (reference sequence). The CDR3 is 15 residues long. The CDR3 reads CSASSARGRRDTQYF. The CDR3 DNA is TGCAGTGCTAGTTCAGCCAGGGGGCGTAGAGATACGCAGTATTTT.

The chain uses TRBV7-3 and TRBJ1-6; D gene ambiguous. Trimming took off 3 bases at V and 5 bases at J, with 8 bases between the two ends. This CDR3 has 14 amino acids. Germline loops: CDR1 SGHTA, CDR2 FQGTGA. The CDR3 is CASSLGSHNSPLHF. CDR3 DNA: TGTGCCAGCAGCTTGGGATCGCATAATTCACCCCTCCACTTT.

The chain carries TRBV5-4 and TRBJ2-7; D remains unclear. Germline CDR1 reads SGHNT; CDR2 reads YYREEE (reference sequence). The V gene lost 0 bases and the J gene lost 6 bases, with 16 bases spanning the gap. The CDR3 consists of 15 residues. In nucleotides, the CDR3 is TGTGCCAGCAGCTTGGGTGATTCGGCCTTTGTCGAGCAGTACTTC. Protein: CASSLGDSAFVEQYF.

The genes are TRBV3-1 (or the pseudogene TRBV3-2) and TRBJ2-3, with D possibly TRBD2 on 7 matching bases. The CDR3 extends over 14 amino acids. V dropped 8 bases and J dropped 3 bases, with 15 bases sitting between them. The germline CDR1 and CDR2 sequences are LGHDT and YNNKEL (reference sequence). The CDR3 nucleotides read TGTGCCAGCGAAGGGCGGGGGCCGACAGATACGCAGTATTTT. It translates to CASEGRGPTDTQYF.

The chain has TRBV5-8 and TRBJ1-3, with D possibly TRBD1 on 6 matching bases. Per germline, CDR1 SGHTS and CDR2 YDEGEE. Deletions cut 1 base from V and 4 bases from J, with 18 bases between. The CDR3 runs to 17 residues. The CDR3 sequence: CASSLWGAPDSGNTIYF. As DNA, the CDR3 is TGTGCCAGCAGCTTGTGGGGGGCCCCGGACTCAGGAAACACCATATATTTT.

This sequence joins TRBV5-6 and TRBJ1-2, with TRBD1 as a possible D gene (5 bases). CDR3 size: 16 residues. Germline-derived CDR1 and CDR2 are SGHDT and YYEEEE. Between the trimmed V and J ends, which lost 1 base and 0 bases, there was a span of 13 bases. The CDR3 DNA sequence: TGTGCCAGCAGCTTGTTAAGACAGCACTCTAACTATGGCTACACCTTC. The encoded protein is CASSLLRQHSNYGYTF.

The genes are TRBV5-6 and TRBJ1-2, with D hard to call. This CDR3 region has 11 residues. The ends were cut back, 3 bases at V and 8 bases at J, with 8 bases in the middle. Looked up from germline, CDR1 is SGHDT and CDR2 is YYEEEE. This chain's CDR3 is CASSSLRGYTF. The DNA for the CDR3 is TGTGCCAGCAGCTCCCTGAGGGGCTACACCTTC.

This sequence joins TRBV9 and TRBJ2-7; D might be TRBD2 (6 bases). The germline CDR1 and CDR2 sequences are SGDLS and YYNGEE. V gave up 0 bases and J gave up 3 bases, with 10 bases separating them. This CDR3 has 14 residues. The CDR3 DNA sequence: TGTGCCAGCAGCGTAGGCGGGGACGGCTACGAGCAGTACTTC. This sequence encodes CASSVGGDGYEQYF.

The chain employs TRBV7-9 and TRBJ2-3; 8 bases are a match to TRBD2. Germline lookup yields CDR1 SEHNR and CDR2 FQNEAQ (reference sequence). With 1 base clipped from V and 1 base from J, the junction kept 7 bases outside the gene matches. The CDR3 is 17 amino acids. CDR3 amino acids: CASSLGLAGGGTDTQYF. The CDR3 bases are TGTGCCAGCAGCTTAGGACTCGCGGGAGGCGGCACAGATACGCAGTATTTT.

The rearrangement uses TRBV19 and TRBJ1-1, with D hard to call. The CDR3 is 13 amino acids. V dropped 7 bases and J dropped 5 bases, with 14 bases sitting between them. Germline V lookup: CDR1 LNHDA, CDR2 SQIVND (reference sequence). The CDR3 region has the DNA TGTGCCAGTATCCAGGATTCTGCGACTGAAGCTTTCTTT. This sequence encodes CASIQDSATEAFF.

V is TRBV19 and J is TRBJ1-2, with D tentatively TRBD1 (5 bases). Germline CDR1 LNHDA, CDR2 SQIVND (reference sequence). The V end lost 6 bases, the J end lost 5 bases, and 28 bases lay between the germline ends. CDR3 size: 18 residues. The CDR3 nucleotides read TGTGCCAGTAGAAGAAGGGGAAGAGACTTTGGTAGGATATATGGCTACACCTTC. Encoded protein: CASRRRGRDFGRIYGYTF.